This TCR beta chain was identified during a study of T cells in Graves' hyperthyroidism and ophthalmopathy. This clonotype was seen at least ten times. From RNA transcripts, TCR beta CDR3 regions were amplified. First-round RT-PCR with HTBI primers amplified the TCR CDR3 region. MiXCR, run by TCRdb on the multiplex PCR reads, gives a single entry per CDR3 protein. The sample shows under 650,000 distinct CDR3 sequences, roughly 15% of them seen only once. Sequencing input: blood. This clonotype was sampled from a woman in her twenties or thirties with Graves' hyperthyroidism.

The DNA of the CDR3 is TGTGCCAGCAGTATCAGCGGGAGGGCCGGAGAGACCCAGTACTTC. This encodes CASSISGRAGETQYF. The J gene is TRBJ2-5, the V gene TRBV28; 10 nucleotides agree with TRBD2. With 5 bases clipped from V and 4 bases from J, the junction kept 7 bases outside the gene matches. The CDR3 loop spans 15 amino acids. In germline, CDR1 is MDHEN, CDR2 SYDVKM.